Sequencing of this T cell receptor (beta chain) was carried out in a study of cytomegalovirus exposure and HLA in healthy donors. General study findings and limits: A subsequent analysis found that TCR clusters from the first cohort also tended to co-occur in the roughly 120 validation repertoires, with 94% of cluster scores above 0.

Sequencing used immunoSEQ multiplex PCR; TCRdb keeps in-frame clones, though not all of them. The sample has some 150,000 clones; roughly 86% are singletons. Points on this clone: What it recognizes is unknown.

The sequencing sample was made of PBMCs. This receptor was identified in a man younger than 35 in good health and CMV-seropositive.

The CDR3 here is CASSAGRGGPDTQYF. CDR3 nucleotide sequence: TGTGCCAGCAGTGCTGGAAGGGGTGGCCCAGATACGCAGTATTTT. The chain combines TRBV25-1 with TRBJ2-3; a weak D match, TRBD1 (5 bases). The V gene lost 4 bases and the J gene lost 4 bases, with 15 bases spanning the gap. The CDR3 runs 15 residues. Looked up from germline, CDR1 is MGHDK and CDR2 is SYGVNS. Supplemented by reference TRBV25-1 and TRBJ2-3, the full variable domain reads EADIYQTPRYLVIGTGKKITLECSQTMGHDKMYWYQQDPGMELHLIHYSYGVNSTEKGDLSSESTVSRIRTEHFPLTLESARPSHTSQYLCASSAGRGGPDTQYFGPGTRLTVL.